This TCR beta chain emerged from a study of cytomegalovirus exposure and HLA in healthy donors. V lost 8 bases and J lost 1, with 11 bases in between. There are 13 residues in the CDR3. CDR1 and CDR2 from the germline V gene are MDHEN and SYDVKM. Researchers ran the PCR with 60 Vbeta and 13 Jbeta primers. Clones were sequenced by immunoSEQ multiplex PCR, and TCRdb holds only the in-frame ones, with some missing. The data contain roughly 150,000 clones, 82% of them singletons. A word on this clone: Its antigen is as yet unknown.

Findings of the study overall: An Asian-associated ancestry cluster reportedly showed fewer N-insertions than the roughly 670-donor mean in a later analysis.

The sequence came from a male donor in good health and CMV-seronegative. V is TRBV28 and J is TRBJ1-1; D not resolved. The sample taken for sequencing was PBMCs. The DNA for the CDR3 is TGTGCCAGCGCCGTTGCGGGGAACACTGAAGCTTTCTTT. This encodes CASAVAGNTEAFF.